This TCR beta chain was found in a study of T cell responses to AZD1222 COVID-19 vaccine (dated by TCRdb to about 2021). For context, the study as a whole: AZD1222 recipients with second doses at about 4 weeks or about 12 weeks were pooled, because spike-specific TCR depth and breadth did not differ between schedules. Trial participants were enrolled into age subgroups of 18-55, 56-69 and 70-plus years, which contained about 150, 27 and 61 TCR-sequenced participants, respectively. TCR sequencing was performed for more than 230 trial participants, of whom roughly 200 were given two doses of AZD1222 and around 25 were given two doses of MenACWY control vaccine. Overall study outcomes, separate from this receptor: Epitopes outside the regions mutated in the B.1.351 and B.1.1.7 variants were reportedly recognized by nearly half of the unique spike-specific TCRs. Because no day 14 peak-response samples were available, the repertoires could be characterized only after the peak T cell response. Participants were mostly white British and included more females than males, and it was suggested by the authors that clonal diversity may have been underestimated. After two AZD1222 doses, both the breadth and the depth of spike-specific TCRs were significantly higher than at day 0 and than in MenACWY recipients. The vaccine-associated CD4 TCRs covered the entire spike protein, and the dominant responses fell in regions 160-218 and 743-854. Conclusions about previously exposed vaccinees were limited because only six AZD1222 recipients were SARS-CoV-2 seropositive at baseline. The 56-69-year group was small, and its depth increase did not reach significance, likely because of low power.

In the paper's terms, the time point label means: baseline before first vaccination. Samples from vaccinated people were obtained from the UK trials COV001 and COV002, which included a single-blind randomized controlled phase 2/3 trial of AZD1222 (ChAdOx1 nCoV-19) in healthy adults. Trial participant PBMC samples were collected at day 0 and day 28 after the second dose for TCRbeta chain sequencing. The CDR3 regions of human TCRbeta chains were subjected to immunosequencing. The source study handled its data this way. Repertoire TCRs were checked for matches against a reference library of SARS-CoV-2-specific TCRs that had been generated using the MIRA antigen-specificity platform. Breadth meant the fraction of unique TCRs that were SARS-CoV-2-associated, whereas depth meant the fraction of total T cells that were SARS-CoV-2-associated. Each spike-specific TCR was assigned to its reactive spike region and to a CD4 or CD8 class using the MIRA data. Log10-transformed breadth and depth values were compared by one-way ANOVA with Sidak's multiple comparisons tests. TCRdb holds this immuneACCESS table with in-frame rearrangements only. Some clones are missing; in checked studies, unresolved V genes explain under half, and the rest has no known cause. The D gene and trimming were derived from the DNA, and the V and J assignments and clone size from that table. The sample table lists more than 150,000 clones, around 90% of them with a count of one. Together, the top ten hold about 6% of the sample.

On this clone: Its cognate antigen has yet to be identified. The record has no base qualities; no much larger clone is one base away.

Source: peripheral blood, taken on day 0 of AZD1222 vaccination. The TCR comes from an adult in good health.

CDR3 sequence: CASSLGASGPLQETQYF. The sequenced DNA is TGTGCCAGCAGTTTAGGGGCCAGCGGGCCACTCCAAGAGACCCAGTACTTC. This chain joins TRBV28 to TRBJ2-5; the D segment could be TRBD2, given 6 matching bases. Its CDR3 holds 17 amino acids, cysteine through phenylalanine. Of all the DNA, just the CDR3 is kept, 51 bases in frame from base 1. The germline V gene sets CDR1 to MDHEN and CDR2 to SYDVKM. Relative to germline, V is 2 bases shorter and J is 1 base shorter, with 17 bases between their ends.